The clone carrying this T cell receptor beta chain has only one observation. The data are from a study of blood T cell repertoires in COVID-19. The wider study: PBMCs, B-cell-depleted T cells, or T cells provided the cDNA or gDNA that made up the material.

TCRdb's table, derived via immunoSEQ multiplex PCR, lists solely in-frame clones and lacks some. In the table there are some 190,000 clones, 80% to 90% of which are singletons. The CDR3 has 13 amino acids. The V gene's germline CDR1 is SGHAT and CDR2 FQNNGV. V lost 3 bases to trimming and J lost 8 bases; unmatched junction nucleotides: 3. The V call is TRBV11-2, the J call TRBJ1-4; 7 positions agree with TRBD1. Sequenced input: peripheral blood. The source of this sequence is a woman aged 70-85 years with active or convalescent COVID-19. CDR3 protein: CASSLGTAEKLFF. The CDR3 nucleotides are TGTGCCAGCAGCTTGGGGACAGCCGAAAAACTGTTTTTT.